The 29 T cell receptor beta chains listed next were all sequenced from one sample in a study of T cell responses to AZD1222 COVID-19 vaccine. Repertoires were generated with immunoSEQ multiplex PCR, while TCRdb's copy carries only in-frame clones and drops some. Counted here are 150,000 to 160,000 clones, over 70% occurring once; the ten biggest clones make up 8% to 10%. Source: peripheral blood, taken 28 days after the second AZD1222 dose. Every receptor here comes from an adult who received the AZD1222 COVID-19 vaccine.

This clone was recorded only once. The V call is TRBV7-2, the J call TRBJ1-2, with no clear D. Trimming removed 2 bases at V and 4 bases at J, with 5 bases between. The germline gives CDR1 SGHTA, CDR2 FQGNSA. This CDR3 is 12 amino acids long. The CDR3 loop is CASSLTSYGYTF. The CDR3 bases are TGTGCCAGCAGCTTAACTTCCTATGGCTACACCTTC.

The chain couples TRBV19 to TRBJ1-1; no definite D call. The V end lost 4 bases, the J end lost 4 bases, and 4 bases lay between the germline ends. The CDR3 is 11 residues long. Germline CDR1 and CDR2: LNHDA and SQIVND (reference sequence). Here the CDR3 reads CASSSRTEAFF. For the CDR3, the DNA is TGTGCCAGTAGTAGCCGCACTGAAGCTTTCTTT.

V usage is TRBV19 and J usage is TRBJ2-1, with a possible D match to TRBD1 (5 bases). Trimming removed 1 base from V and 0 bases from J, with 7 bases in between. CDR1 is LNHDA and CDR2 is SQIVND in the germline V gene (reference sequence). The CDR3 consists of 15 residues. CDR3 DNA: TGTGCCAGTAGTATAGGACAGAACTCCTACAATGAGCAGTTCTTC. Its protein is CASSIGQNSYNEQFF.

V is TRBV7-9 and J is TRBJ2-3; possibly TRBD1 or TRBD2 for D (6 bases each). CDR3 length equals 18 residues. Germline lookup yields CDR1 SEHNR and CDR2 FQNEAQ (reference sequence). The V end was cut by 2 bases, the J end by 0 bases, with 18 bases between. In nucleotides, the CDR3 is TGTGCCAGCAGCTTAACGAGGGGGAGGTTCACTAGCACAGATACGCAGTATTTT. Residues: CASSLTRGRFTSTDTQYF.

The V gene is TRBV28, the J gene TRBJ1-3; no firm D call. The CDR3 is 14 residues long. The germline V and J ends were trimmed by 6 bases and 4 bases, with 13 bases remaining between them. The V gene's germline CDR1 is MDHEN and CDR2 SYDVKM. This CDR3 reads CASRGGIIGNTIYF. The CDR3 DNA reads TGTGCCAGCAGGGGAGGAATAATAGGAAACACCATATATTTT.

Worth noting for this clone: Within the sample, other DNA sequences also encode this same CDR3. The genes are TRBV4-2 and TRBJ1-5, with a possible D match to TRBD1 (5 bases). CDR1 is LGHNA, CDR2 YNFKEQ, per germline. The V end lost 1 base, the J end lost 5 bases, and 6 bases lay between the germline ends. The CDR3 loop spans 13 amino acids. The CDR3 sequence: CASSQGRDQPQHF. The CDR3 DNA follows: TGTGCCAGCAGCCAAGGCAGGGATCAGCCCCAGCATTTT.

The chain recombines TRBV4-1 with TRBJ2-1, with 9 bases aligning to TRBD2. Looked up from germline, CDR1 is MGHRA and CDR2 is YSYEKL. Trimming at V came to 0 bases and at J to 15 bases, leaving 9 bases not matched to a gene. The CDR3 extends over 14 amino acids. CDR3 in DNA: TGCGCCAGCAGCCAAGATCTTAGCGGGAGAACTCCGTTCTTC. The encoded protein is CASSQDLSGRTPFF.

This clone was detected ten times or more. The chain couples TRBV19 to TRBJ1-4; D is possibly TRBD1 (5 bases). The germline gives CDR1 LNHDA, CDR2 SQIVND (reference sequence). The CDR3 extends over 12 amino acids. The ends were cut back, 4 bases at V and 10 bases at J, with 10 bases in the middle. CDR3 protein: CASSRSQGKLFF. For the CDR3, the DNA is TGTGCCAGTAGTAGATCGCAGGGAAAACTGTTTTTT.

The chain links TRBV4-1 to TRBJ1-4; the D gene is possibly TRBD1 (5 bases). This CDR3 has 15 amino acids. The germline gives CDR1 MGHRA, CDR2 YSYEKL. Trimming removed 1 base from V and 5 bases from J, with 11 bases in between. The CDR3 is CASSQAGTANEKLFF. DNA of the CDR3: TGCGCCAGCAGCCAAGCCGGGACGGCGAATGAAAAACTGTTTTTT.

This clone was found once. This chain links TRBV12-5 with TRBJ2-3; D is possibly TRBD2 (6 bases). The V and J ends lost 5 bases and 2 bases respectively, with 14 bases between them. The CDR3 has 15 amino acids. Germline-derived CDR1 and CDR2 are LGHNT and FRNRAP. The CDR3 DNA is TGTGCTAGTGGTCAGGGAGAGGGACTCACAGATACGCAGTATTTT. It translates to CASGQGEGLTDTQYF.

The rearrangement links TRBV4-3 to TRBJ1-1; no reliable D call. V was pared by 4 bases and J by 6 bases, with 21 bases between. The CDR3 has 16 residues. Germline CDR1 LGHNA, CDR2 YSLEER. CDR3 coding DNA: TGCGCCAGCAGCCCCCACGGGGAGGGCGGTGGGCCTGAAGCTTTCTTT. This gives the protein CASSPHGEGGGPEAFF.

For this clone: At the DNA level, this CDR3 is encoded by other sequences in the same sample as well. This chain uses TRBV12-3 or TRBV12-4 with TRBJ2-3; D ambiguous. The length of the CDR3 is 11 residues. V lost 3 bases, J lost 4 bases, and 2 bases lay in between. CDR3 residues: CASSLADTQYF. The CDR3 DNA follows: TGTGCCAGCAGTTTGGCAGATACGCAGTATTTT.

A single count supports this clone. The chain joins TRBV6-2 or TRBV6-3 to TRBJ1-1; D is unclear. Germline V gives CDR1 MNHEY, CDR2 SVGEGT. V lost 4 bases to trimming and J lost 1 base, with 10 bases between them. The CDR3 is 14 amino acids. CDR3 loop: CASSSFVPNTEAFF. The CDR3 nucleotides read TGTGCCAGCAGTTCCTTTGTTCCGAACACTGAAGCTTTCTTT.

This clone was counted only a few times. Other nucleotide sequences from this sample produce the same CDR3. The chain recombines TRBV5-1 with TRBJ1-3; no clear D. Germline CDR1 reads SGHRS; CDR2 reads YFSETQ. Trimming took 0 bases from V and 1 from J, leaving 2 bases between them. The CDR3 has 13 residues. The CDR3 loop reads CASSLESGNTIYF. Here the CDR3 DNA reads TGCGCCAGCAGCTTGGAGTCTGGAAACACCATATATTTT. Complete variable domain (other parts from reference TRBV5-1 and TRBJ1-3): KAGVTQTPRYLIKTRGQQVTLSCSPISGHRSVSWYQQTPGQGLQFLFEYFSETQRNKGNFPGRFSGRQFSNSRSEMNVSTLELGDSALYLCASSLESGNTIYFGEGSWLTVV.

This chain connects TRBV9 to TRBJ2-1; TRBD2 might be the D (6 bases). Germline V CDR1 and CDR2: SGDLS, YYNGEE. The CDR3 has 15 amino acids. The V gene lost 4 bases and the J gene lost 4 bases, with 15 bases spanning the gap. Written as DNA, the CDR3 is TGTGCCAGCAGCCCCGGGGGTAGCCCATACAATGAGCAGTTCTTC. Its protein product is CASSPGGSPYNEQFF.

This sequence joins TRBV19 and TRBJ2-2; perhaps D is TRBD1 or TRBD2 (5 bases each). The CDR3 length is 13 residues. V gave up 7 bases and J gave up 5 bases, with 11 bases separating them. CDR1 is LNHDA and CDR2 is SQIVND in the germline V gene (reference sequence). The CDR3 bases are TGTGCCAGTACTGGGGGTGGAACCGGGGAGCTGTTTTTT. Encoded protein: CASTGGGTGELFF.

The chain uses TRBV5-5 and TRBJ2-1, with 10 bases aligning to TRBD2. V was clipped by 3 bases and J by 0 bases; unmatched bases: 6. The germline gives CDR1 SGHKS, CDR2 YYEKEE (reference sequence). The CDR3 extends over 17 amino acids. In nucleotides, the CDR3 is TGTGCCAGCAGCTCGTTAGCGGGAGGCCGCTCCTACAATGAGCAGTTCTTC. Its protein is CASSSLAGGRSYNEQFF. Drawing the rest from reference TRBV5-5 and TRBJ2-1, the complete variable domain is DAGVTQSPTHLIKTRGQQVTLRCSPISGHKSVSWYQQVLGQGPQFIFQYYEKEERGRGNFPDRFSARQFPNYSSELNVNALLLGDSALYLCASSSLAGGRSYNEQFFGPGTRLTVL.

For the CDR3, the DNA is TGTGCCAGCAGCGTAGGGGTGGACGCCACCTACAATGAGCAGTTCTTC. Residues: CASSVGVDATYNEQFF. The chain couples TRBV9 to TRBJ2-1; D is unresolved. The CDR3 is made up of 16 amino acids. Trimming stripped 0 bases from V and 2 bases from J, with 12 bases between. In germline, CDR1 is SGDLS, CDR2 YYNGEE.

This chain uses TRBV30 with TRBJ2-1; the D call may be TRBD1 or TRBD2 (5 bases each). The CDR3 is 13 residues long. The germline V gene encodes CDR1 GTSNPN and CDR2 SVGIG (reference sequence). The V end lost 4 bases, the J end lost 6 bases, and 13 bases lay between the germline ends. CDR3 amino acids: CAWNGGLGNEQFF. DNA for the CDR3: TGTGCCTGGAATGGGGGATTGGGCAATGAGCAGTTCTTC.

The gene calls are TRBV3-1 (or the pseudogene TRBV3-2) and TRBJ2-1; D uncertain. Germline-derived CDR1 and CDR2 are LGHDT and YNNKEL (reference sequence). Trimming removed 0 bases at V and 9 bases at J, with 9 bases between. There are 13 residues in the CDR3. The CDR3 DNA follows: TGTGCCAGCAGCCAAGATATTGACGGTGAGCAGTTCTTC. Protein sequence: CASSQDIDGEQFF.

The chain carries TRBV18 and TRBJ2-7, with 9 positions matching TRBD1. CDR3 length: 12 amino acids. Germline V gene data show CDR1 as KGHSH and CDR2 as LQKENI. CDR3 sequence reads: CASSPSGQGWQV. The CDR3 bases are TGTGCCAGCTCACCTTCGGGACAGGGTTGGCAAGTC.

The chain combines TRBV28 with TRBJ1-2; D gene uncertain. This CDR3 contains 13 residues. CDR1 and CDR2 (germline): MDHEN, SYDVKM. Trimming left V 7 bases short and J 0 bases short, with 9 bases between. The chain's CDR3 is CASIPGSNYGYTF. The CDR3 DNA follows: TGTGCCAGCATCCCGGGGTCTAACTATGGCTACACCTTC.

J is TRBJ1-1 and V is TRBV7-9, with D perhaps matching TRBD1 (6 bases). The length of the CDR3 is 13 residues. Germline V lookup: CDR1 SEHNR, CDR2 FQNEAQ (reference sequence). V was trimmed by 5 bases and J by 5 bases, leaving 12 bases between them. CDR3 nucleotides: TGTGCCAGCAGCCAAGGGGGGGAGACTGAAGCTTTCTTT. It codes for CASSQGGETEAFF.

The CDR3 DNA reads as TGTGCCAGCAGTTTCCACCCCACCGGGAATCAGCCCCAGCATTTT. It yields the protein CASSFHPTGNQPQHF. The chain recombines TRBV28 with TRBJ1-5; D unclear. V was trimmed by 3 bases and J by 4 bases, leaving 13 bases between them. This CDR3 has 15 residues. Germline CDR1 is MDHEN and CDR2 is SYDVKM. The full variable domain, in which reference TRBV28 and TRBJ1-5 provide the parts outside the CDR3, is DVKVTQSSRYLVKRTGEKVFLECVQDMDHENMFWYRQDPGLGLRLIYFSYDVKMKEKGDIPEGYSVSREKKERFSLILESASTNQTSMYLCASSFHPTGNQPQHFGDGTRLSIL.

This clone appeared a few times. This rearrangement joins TRBV29-1 to TRBJ2-1, with no clear D. Germline CDR1 SQVTM, CDR2 ANQGSEA. This CDR3 region has 12 residues. Trimming shortened V by 6 bases and J by 5 bases, and 11 bases separated the two germline ends. The CDR3 sequence: CSVRLVNNEQFF. CDR3 DNA sequence: TGCAGCGTCAGACTCGTTAACAATGAGCAGTTCTTC.

The rearrangement uses TRBV2 and TRBJ1-2; perhaps TRBD1 as D (5 bases). The germline V and J ends were trimmed by 3 bases and 2 bases, with 10 bases remaining between them. Per the germline V gene, CDR1 is SNHLY and CDR2 is FYNNEI. The CDR3 has 14 amino acids. The CDR3: CASSEQGANYGYTF. The CDR3 nucleotides read TGTGCCAGCAGTGAGCAGGGAGCGAACTATGGCTACACCTTC.

In its sample, this clone was seen once. The genes are TRBV12-3 or TRBV12-4 and TRBJ1-4; D is ambiguous. The CDR3 is 12 residues long. Trimming shortened V by 3 bases and J by 7 bases, and 6 bases separated the two germline ends. CDR3 amino acids: CASSFSSEKLFF. DNA of the CDR3: TGTGCCAGCAGTTTCTCGAGTGAAAAACTGTTTTTT.

Regarding this clone: Other DNA sequences from this sample encode an identical CDR3 as well. The genes are TRBV11-2 and TRBJ1-1; no definite D call. V shed 5 bases and J shed 0 bases, with 7 bases lying between them. This CDR3 is built from 13 residues. Per germline, CDR1 SGHAT and CDR2 FQNNGV. CDR3 nucleotides: TGTGCCAGCAGCCTGGGCCTGAACACTGAAGCTTTCTTT. Translation: CASSLGLNTEAFF. The entire variable domain, with the rest obtained from reference TRBV11-2 and TRBJ1-1, is as follows: EAGVAQSPRYKIIEKRQSVAFWCNPISGHATLYWYQQILGQGPKLLIQFQNNGVVDDSQLPKDRFSAERLKGVDSTLKIQPAKLEDSAVYLCASSLGLNTEAFFGQGTRLTVV.

This clone was counted between two and nine times. The chain employs TRBV4-1 and TRBJ2-3; TRBD2 agrees at 7 bases. The junction had 8 bases not matched to a gene; V was cut back by 5 bases and J by 0 bases. The germline CDR1 and CDR2 sequences are MGHRA and YSYEKL. This CDR3 contains 16 residues. The CDR3 reads CASSYSGPLSTDTQYF. The CDR3 nucleotides are TGCGCCAGCAGCTATAGCGGGCCCTTAAGCACAGATACGCAGTATTTT.